Below are 15 T cell receptor beta chains sequenced from a single sample in a study of blood T cell repertoires in COVID-19. The repertoire was sequenced with immunoSEQ multiplex PCR; TCRdb's copy has only in-frame clones and lacks some. The table has hundreds of thousands of clones, 88% seen once. Sequencing input: PBMCs or T cells enriched from blood (not recorded which). The receptors here all came from a woman aged 55-69 years in a cohort exposed to, infected with or recovered from COVID-19 (not recorded which).

The chain uses TRBV7-3 and TRBJ2-7; D is unresolved. Germline V gene lookup returns CDR1 SGHTA and CDR2 FQGTGA. This CDR3 has 13 residues. Trimming pared 2 bases from V and 5 bases from J, leaving 10 bases between. This CDR3 is CASSLEVSHEQYF. CDR3 nucleotides: TGTGCCAGCAGCTTAGAAGTGAGTCACGAGCAGTACTTC. The full variable domain, its missing parts supplied by reference TRBV7-3 and TRBJ2-7, is GAGVSQTPSNKVTEKGKYVELRCDPISGHTALYWYRQSLGQGPEFLIYFQGTGAADDSGLPNDRFFAVRPEGSVSTLKIQRTERGDSAVYLCASSLEVSHEQYFGPGTRLTVT.

This clone was picked up one time. This sequence joins TRBV7-2 and TRBJ2-1, with 9 bases lining up with TRBD2. V shed 6 bases, J shed 1 base, and the junction held 13 bases outside the gene matches. Looked up from germline, CDR1 is SGHTA and CDR2 is FQGNSA. This CDR3 contains 18 residues. The CDR3 protein is CASRYPGGSGRSYNEQFF. The CDR3 DNA reads as TGTGCCAGCAGGTATCCTGGGGGCAGCGGGAGGTCCTACAATGAGCAGTTCTTC.

This chain connects TRBV6-5 to TRBJ2-7, with D possibly TRBD1 on 5 matching bases. V lost 1 base and J 4 bases, leaving 14 bases between the germline ends. The CDR3 consists of 15 residues. Germline V gene data show CDR1 as MNHEY and CDR2 as SVGAGI. CDR3 residues: CASSYLVGAEYEQYF. CDR3 nucleotide sequence: TGTGCCAGCAGTTACTTAGTAGGGGCAGAGTACGAGCAGTACTTC.

The V and J genes are TRBV19 and TRBJ2-1; maybe TRBD2 (6 bases). Germline assignment: CDR1 LNHDA and CDR2 SQIVND (reference sequence). This CDR3 has 14 residues. V lost 2 bases to trimming and J lost 9 bases, with 14 bases between them. The CDR3 spells CASSIPPTSTEQFF. Written as DNA, the CDR3 is TGTGCCAGTAGTATACCCCCGACTAGTACTGAGCAGTTCTTC.

As to this clone: Different DNA sequences within this sample yield the same CDR3. This rearrangement joins TRBV7-9 to TRBJ2-7; the D is unclear. The V gene lost 4 bases and the J gene lost 4 bases, with 5 bases spanning the gap. Germline CDR1 reads SEHNR; CDR2 reads FQNEAQ (reference sequence). This CDR3 spans 11 amino acids. The CDR3 DNA reads TGTGCCAGCAGCTCTAGGTACGAGCAGTACTTC. It is translated as CASSSRYEQYF.

The CDR3 nucleotides are TGCGCCAGCAGCTTGGCAAGGACAGGGGGTTCCCCAGATACGCAGTATTTT. As protein: CASSLARTGGSPDTQYF. The chain joins TRBV5-1 to TRBJ2-3; 10 bases agree with TRBD1. The CDR3 has 17 amino acids. The V gene's germline CDR1 is SGHRS and CDR2 YFSETQ. The V gene end was trimmed by 0 bases and the J gene end by 4 bases; junction bases not matched to a gene: 8.

The chain carries TRBV2 and TRBJ1-6; a weak D match, TRBD1 (5 bases). The V and J ends lost 4 bases and 10 bases respectively, with 14 bases between them. CDR1 SNHLY and CDR2 FYNNEI come from the germline V gene. The CDR3 sequence is 14 residues long. This CDR3 is CASSVRGLRSPLHF. CDR3 coding DNA: TGTGCCAGCAGTGTTCGGGGGTTGAGGTCACCCCTCCACTTT.

This clone was recorded only once. This rearrangement joins TRBV2 to TRBJ1-4; perhaps TRBD1 as D (6 bases). This CDR3 spans 15 amino acids. Germline lookup yields CDR1 SNHLY and CDR2 FYNNEI. V dropped 6 bases and J dropped 0 bases, with 11 bases sitting between them. The DNA of the CDR3 is TGTGCCAGCAGCACCGGGGGGCCAACTAATGAAAAACTGTTTTTT. It encodes CASSTGGPTNEKLFF.

The genes are TRBV5-5 and TRBJ2-1; D remains ambiguous. Per germline, CDR1 SGHKS and CDR2 YYEKEE (reference sequence). The CDR3 has 15 residues. The V end was cut by 4 bases, the J end by 2 bases, with 13 bases between. In DNA, the CDR3 is TGTGCCAGCAGCCTCAGGTTTCATCCCTACAATGAGCAGTTCTTC. This sequence encodes CASSLRFHPYNEQFF. Variable domain in full (rest from reference TRBV5-5 and TRBJ2-1): DAGVTQSPTHLIKTRGQQVTLRCSPISGHKSVSWYQQVLGQGPQFIFQYYEKEERGRGNFPDRFSARQFPNYSSELNVNALLLGDSALYLCASSLRFHPYNEQFFGPGTRLTVL.

The rearrangement uses TRBV28 and TRBJ1-5; possible D gene TRBD1, 6 bases. The CDR3 contains 15 residues. Per the germline V gene, CDR1 is MDHEN and CDR2 is SYDVKM. V lost 6 bases, J lost 3 bases, and 15 bases lay in between. For the CDR3, the DNA is TGTGCCAGCAGGAGCACAGGGAGGGACAATCAGCCCCAGCATTTT. Its protein is CASRSTGRDNQPQHF. Using reference TRBV28 and TRBJ1-5 for the parts outside the CDR3, the full variable domain is DVKVTQSSRYLVKRTGEKVFLECVQDMDHENMFWYRQDPGLGLRLIYFSYDVKMKEKGDIPEGYSVSREKKERFSLILESASTNQTSMYLCASRSTGRDNQPQHFGDGTRLSIL.

The chain is built from TRBV7-3 and TRBJ2-3; 11 nucleotides match TRBD2. With V trimmed by 3 bases and J by 2 bases, 4 bases remained unmatched. CDR3 length: 16 residues. Germline V lookup: CDR1 SGHTA, CDR2 FQGTGA. CDR3 sequence: CASSFGLAGLTDTQYF. The CDR3 coding sequence is TGTGCCAGCAGCTTCGGACTAGCGGGCCTCACAGATACGCAGTATTTT.

The chain is built from TRBV2 and TRBJ2-3; D unclear. Germline V gene sequence: CDR1 SNHLY, CDR2 FYNNEI. The CDR3 runs 12 residues. Trimming removed 6 bases from V and 2 bases from J, with 6 bases in between. The CDR3 DNA is TGTGCCAGCAGAGCCCCCACAGATACGCAGTATTTT. Residues: CASRAPTDTQYF.

This clone has a single count. The genes are TRBV5-1 and TRBJ2-1, with TRBD2 identical over 11 bases. The V gene end was trimmed by 5 bases and the J gene end by 3 bases; junction bases not matched to a gene: 7. Germline lookup yields CDR1 SGHRS and CDR2 YFSETQ. The CDR3 is 16 amino acids. The DNA of the CDR3 is TGCGCCAGCAGAGCAACCGGGACTAGCGGCTACAATGAGCAGTTCTTC. It specifies CASRATGTSGYNEQFF.

This sequence joins TRBV19 and TRBJ1-3; 7 bases are a match to TRBD1. The CDR3 totals 14 residues. Germline V gives CDR1 LNHDA, CDR2 SQIVND (reference sequence). Trimming at V came to 11 bases and at J to 0 bases, leaving 7 bases not matched to a gene. CDR3 DNA sequence: TGTGCCGGACAGGCACAGGTCTCTGGAAACACCATATATTTT. Residues: CAGQAQVSGNTIYF. The variable domain in full, with the rest retrieved from reference TRBV19 and TRBJ1-3, is DGGITQSPKYLFRKEGQNVTLSCEQNLNHDAMYWYRQDPGQGLRLIYYSQIVNDFQKGDIAEGYSVSREKKESFPLTVTSAQKNPTAFYLCAGQAQVSGNTIYFGEGSWLTVV.

This clone is a singleton in its sample. The rearrangement joins TRBV6-5 to TRBJ2-7; D not certain. Deletions cut 4 bases from V and 4 bases from J, with 5 bases between. The germline gives CDR1 MNHEY, CDR2 SVGAGI. This CDR3 is built from 11 residues. CDR3 loop: CASSSLYEQYF. CDR3 nucleotides: TGTGCCAGCAGTTCCCTATACGAGCAGTACTTC.